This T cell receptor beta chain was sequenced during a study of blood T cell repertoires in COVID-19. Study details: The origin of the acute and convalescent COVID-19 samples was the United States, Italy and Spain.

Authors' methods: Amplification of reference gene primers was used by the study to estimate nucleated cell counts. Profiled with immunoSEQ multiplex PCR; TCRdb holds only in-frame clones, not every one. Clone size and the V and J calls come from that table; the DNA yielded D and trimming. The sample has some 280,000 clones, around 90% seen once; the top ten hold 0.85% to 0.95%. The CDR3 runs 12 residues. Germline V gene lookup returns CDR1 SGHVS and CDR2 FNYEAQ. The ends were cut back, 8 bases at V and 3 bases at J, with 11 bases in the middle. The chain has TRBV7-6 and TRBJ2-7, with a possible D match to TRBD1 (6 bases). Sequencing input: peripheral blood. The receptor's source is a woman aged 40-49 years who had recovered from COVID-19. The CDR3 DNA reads TGTGCCAGCGGGGGACAAAACTACGAGCAGTACTTC. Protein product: CASGGQNYEQYF.